The 2 T cell receptor beta chains reported below all come from one sample, sequenced in a study of blood T cell repertoires in COVID-19. Only in-frame clones appear in the TCRdb table, and some are missing; sequencing was by immunoSEQ multiplex PCR. The data contain under 200,000 clones, approximately 80% of them singletons. The sequencing input was PBMCs or T cells enriched from blood (not recorded which). These receptors all come from a woman aged 60 to 75 with acute COVID-19.

The chain recombines TRBV6-5 with TRBJ1-1, with unresolved D. The V gene's germline CDR1 is MNHEY and CDR2 SVGAGI. Trimming shortened V by 10 bases and J by 1 base, and 13 bases separated the two germline ends. The CDR3 contains 13 residues. The CDR3 is CATAREGNTEAFF. As DNA, the CDR3 is TGTGCCACGGCCCGGGAGGGGAACACTGAAGCTTTCTTT.

CDR3 coding DNA: TGTGCCATCAGTGATGTACAGGGAAAGGACGAGCAGTACTTC. This codes for CAISDVQGKDEQYF. The rearrangement links TRBV10-3 to TRBJ2-7, with D maybe TRBD1 (6 bases). Trimming cost V 3 bases and J 5 bases, with 14 bases left between them. Germline CDR1 reads ENHRY; CDR2 reads SYGVKD. This CDR3 region has 14 residues.